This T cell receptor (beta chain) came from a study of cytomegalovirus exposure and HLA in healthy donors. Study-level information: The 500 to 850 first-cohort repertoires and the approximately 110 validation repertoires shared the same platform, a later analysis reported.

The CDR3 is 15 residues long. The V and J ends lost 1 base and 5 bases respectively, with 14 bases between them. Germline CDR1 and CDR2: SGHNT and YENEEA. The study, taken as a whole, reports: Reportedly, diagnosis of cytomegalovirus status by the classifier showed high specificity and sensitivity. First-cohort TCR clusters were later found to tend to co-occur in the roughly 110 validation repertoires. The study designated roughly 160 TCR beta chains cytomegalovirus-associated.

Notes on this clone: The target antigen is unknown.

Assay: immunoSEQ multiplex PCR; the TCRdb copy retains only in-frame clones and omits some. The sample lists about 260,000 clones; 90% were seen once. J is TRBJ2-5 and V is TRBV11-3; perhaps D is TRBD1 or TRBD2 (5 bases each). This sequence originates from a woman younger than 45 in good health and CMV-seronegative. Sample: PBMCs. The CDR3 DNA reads TGTGCCAGCAGCTTAGCGCCATTAGAGGGGGAGACCCAGTACTTC. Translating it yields CASSLAPLEGETQYF.